The 22 T cell receptor beta chains in this list originate from one sample, sequenced in a study of response to subunit inactivated influenza vaccine. TCRdb used MiXCR to reprocess the RT-PCR reads, holding one entry per CDR3 protein. The repertoire has some 500,000 distinct CDR3 sequences, over 10% of them found once; the top ten carry less than 15%. Here the sequenced sample was PBMCs from blood, taken 35 to 45 days after vaccination. Source of these receptors: a man aged 50 or older who received an inactivated influenza vaccine.

This clonotype was detected ten times or more. This chain connects TRBV12-3 or TRBV12-4 to TRBJ2-1; D may be TRBD1 (6 bases). The CDR3 extends over 16 amino acids. The V end was cut by 4 bases, the J end by 5 bases, with 18 bases between. This CDR3 reads CASSSPGAGRDNEQFF. DNA for the CDR3: TGTGCCAGCAGTTCCCCAGGGGCAGGGCGCGACAATGAGCAGTTCTTC.

This clonotype came up many times. The chain is built from TRBV7-9 and TRBJ2-1; D is ambiguous. The CDR3 runs to 12 residues. V was pared by 1 base and J by 7 bases, with 5 bases between. The germline CDR1 and CDR2 sequences are SEHNR and FQNEAQ (reference sequence). The CDR3, as DNA: TGTGCCAGCAGCTTAGACCCAAATGAGCAGTTCTTC. Encoded protein: CASSLDPNEQFF.

This clonotype was detected only a few times. The chain uses TRBV7-3 and TRBJ2-5, with TRBD2 identical over 9 bases. The germline V gene has CDR1 SGHTA and CDR2 FQGTGA. The CDR3 is 17 residues long. J lost 3 bases, V lost 5 bases, and 13 bases had no gene match. The CDR3 DNA sequence: TGTGCCAGCAGCCGGTTTAGGTGGGCTAGCGGGAAAGAGACCCAGTACTTC. This codes for CASSRFRWASGKETQYF.

The V gene is TRBV4-3, the J gene TRBJ2-1; perhaps TRBD1 as D (6 bases). The V end lost 0 bases, the J end lost 4 bases, and 13 bases lay between the germline ends. Germline V gene data show CDR1 as LGHNA and CDR2 as YSLEER. CDR3 size: 16 residues. CDR3 coding DNA: TGCGCCAGCAGCCAAGACTCGAATACAGGGTACAATGAGCAGTTCTTC. This gives the protein CASSQDSNTGYNEQFF.

This clonotype occurred a few times. J is TRBJ2-5 and V is TRBV10-3, with a weak D call TRBD1 (6 bases). Germline CDR1 is ENHRY and CDR2 is SYGVKD. V shed 3 bases and J shed 12 bases, with 11 bases lying between them. This CDR3 has 11 residues. CDR3 amino acids: CAISEGYREYF. The CDR3 DNA reads as TGTGCCATCAGTGAAGGGTACAGGGAGTACTTC.

This clonotype was observed at least ten times. This chain uses TRBV20-1 with TRBJ2-1, with 10 bases that match TRBD2. V was pared by 1 base and J by 7 bases, with 4 bases of the junction left unmatched. CDR1 is DFQATT, CDR2 SNEGSKA, per germline (reference sequence). This CDR3 has 14 amino acids. The CDR3 reads CSARGTSGGNEQFF. CDR3 nucleotides: TGCAGTGCTAGAGGGACTAGCGGAGGTAATGAGCAGTTCTTC.

There are many counts of this clonotype. The chain has TRBV7-7 and TRBJ2-5, with D unclear. Trimming took 2 bases from V and 0 from J, leaving 7 bases between them. The CDR3 is 14 amino acids. Per the germline V gene, CDR1 is SSHAT and CDR2 is FNYEAQ (reference sequence). The CDR3 DNA reads as TGTGCCAGCAGCTTACAAGGGAACCAAGAGACCCAGTACTTC. Translating gives CASSLQGNQETQYF.

The J gene is TRBJ2-5, the V gene TRBV18; no clear D. V was pared by 3 bases and J by 2 bases, with 10 bases between. Germline V gene sequence: CDR1 KGHSH, CDR2 LQKENI. This CDR3 spans 14 amino acids. CDR3 protein: CASSPLATQETQYF. CDR3 in DNA: TGTGCCAGCTCACCGCTGGCAACTCAAGAGACCCAGTACTTC.

This clonotype was observed a few times. The chain recombines TRBV29-1 with TRBJ2-5; maybe TRBD1 (5 bases). The CDR3 contains 14 residues. The V end was cut by 7 bases, the J end by 4 bases, with 19 bases between. Germline values: CDR1 SQVTM, CDR2 ANQGSEA. DNA for the CDR3: TGCAGCGCAAGCAGACAGAACGAAGGAGAGACCCAGTACTTC. It is translated as CSASRQNEGETQYF.

The V and J genes are TRBV20-1 and TRBJ2-7; TRBD2 matches 7 bases. The CDR3 runs 14 residues. Germline CDR1 is DFQATT and CDR2 is SNEGSKA (reference sequence). The J segment lost 3 bases and the V segment lost 4 bases, leaving 9 bases of the junction unmatched. CDR3 sequence: CSATKTSKGYEQYF. DNA for the CDR3: TGCAGTGCTACGAAGACTAGCAAGGGCTACGAGCAGTACTTC.

This clonotype was counted many times. The V gene is TRBV2, the J gene TRBJ2-1; 8 bases map to TRBD2. The length of the CDR3 is 12 residues. V dropped 7 bases and J dropped 9; count of bases not matched to a gene: 5. Germline loops: CDR1 SNHLY, CDR2 FYNNEI. CDR3 nucleotide sequence: TGTGCCAGCAACGGGAGGGCGAGTGAGCAGTTCTTC. It is translated as CASNGRASEQFF.

This clonotype has a handful of counts. This sequence joins TRBV6-2 or TRBV6-3 and TRBJ2-1; TRBD1 aligns across 9 bases. Per germline, CDR1 MNHEY and CDR2 SVGEGT. CDR3 length: 20 residues. V shed 0 bases and J 1 base; nucleotides not matched to a gene: 13. The CDR3 coding sequence is TGTGCCAGCAGTTACTCGGGGAGGGACAGGGCGACCACATCCTACAATGAGCAGTTCTTC. As protein: CASSYSGRDRATTSYNEQFF.

CDR3 loop: CASSPSGNMVTQYF. CDR3 sequence (DNA): TGTGCCAGCAGCCCTAGCGGGAATATGGTGACCCAGTACTTC. The chain employs TRBV7-6 and TRBJ2-5; TRBD2 matches at 9 bases. Germline assignment: CDR1 SGHVS and CDR2 FNYEAQ. CDR3 length: 14 amino acids. With V trimmed by 5 bases and J by 7 bases, 8 bases remained unmatched.

The genes are TRBV12-3 or TRBV12-4 and TRBJ2-5; 14 bases are a match to TRBD2. The CDR3 spans 16 residues. V was pared by 7 bases and J by 5 bases, with 9 bases of the junction left unmatched. The CDR3 coding sequence is TGTGCCAGCAAACCGGGACTAGCGGGAGCGGGTGAGACCCAGTACTTC. Translation: CASKPGLAGAGETQYF.

In its sample, this clonotype was seen a few times. The V gene is TRBV7-2, the J gene TRBJ1-5, with D uncertain. Trimming left V 5 bases short and J 4 bases short, with 9 bases between. Per germline, CDR1 SGHTA and CDR2 FQGNSA. The CDR3 totals 13 residues. CDR3 nucleotide sequence: TGTGCCAGCAGCCCGCAACAAAATCAGCCCCAGCATTTT. Encoded protein: CASSPQQNQPQHF.

This clonotype has more than one count but fewer than ten. The chain recombines TRBV5-1 with TRBJ2-3; D call uncertain. V lost 0 bases, J lost 6 bases, and 14 bases lay in between. This CDR3 region has 15 residues. The germline CDR1 and CDR2 sequences are SGHRS and YFSETQ. The CDR3 is CASSLDYNFADTQYF. The CDR3 DNA follows: TGCGCCAGCAGCTTGGACTATAACTTTGCGGATACGCAGTATTTT.

This clonotype was counted a few times. Mismatch with germline at one junction end may stem from a read error. The rearrangement links TRBV7-6 to TRBJ2-7, with D possibly being TRBD1 or TRBD2 (5 bases each). From germline, CDR1 is SGHVS and CDR2 FNYEAQ. The CDR3 contains 14 residues. Written as DNA, the CDR3 is TGTGCCAGCAGCGAGGGACCCTCCTCCTTCGAGCAGTACTTC. Translated: CASSEGPSSFEQYF. The full variable domain, in which reference TRBV7-6 and TRBJ2-7 provide the parts outside the CDR3, is GAGVSQSPRYKVTKRGQDVALRCDPISGHVSLYWYRQALGQGPEFLTYFNYEAQQDKSGLPNDRFSAERPEGSISTLTIQRTEQRDSAMYRCASSEGPSSFEQYFGPGTRLTVT.

The J gene is TRBJ2-5, the V gene TRBV28; D possibly uses TRBD1 or TRBD2 (7 bases each). The CDR3 has 15 amino acids. Germline CDR1 is MDHEN and CDR2 is SYDVKM. Trimming removed 6 bases from V and 2 bases from J, with 16 bases in between. The CDR3 here is CASRLRGGYQETQYF. The CDR3 DNA is TGTGCCAGCAGACTCAGGGGGGGCTATCAAGAGACCCAGTACTTC.

The chain links TRBV5-1 to TRBJ2-3; the D gene is possibly TRBD1 (5 bases). The CDR3 is made up of 16 amino acids. V lost 1 base and J 3 bases, leaving 15 bases between the germline ends. The germline gives CDR1 SGHRS, CDR2 YFSETQ. In DNA, the CDR3 is TGCGCCAGCAGCTTGCGTGTCGCAGGGAAGACAGATACGCAGTATTTT. This codes for CASSLRVAGKTDTQYF.

The gene calls are TRBV7-2 and TRBJ2-1, with 12 bases that match TRBD2. This CDR3 has 15 residues. Unmatched junction bases numbered 2, after V lost 2 bases and J lost 6 bases. The germline V gene has CDR1 SGHTA and CDR2 FQGNSA. CDR3 sequence: CASSLMGLAGNEQFF. The CDR3 DNA is TGTGCCAGCAGCTTAATGGGACTAGCGGGCAATGAGCAGTTCTTC.

V gene TRBV6-5 combines with J gene TRBJ2-7, with D perhaps given as TRBD1 or TRBD2 (5 bases each). Germline V gene sequence: CDR1 MNHEY, CDR2 SVGAGI. CDR3 length equals 16 residues. The V gene lost 5 bases and the J gene lost 3 bases, with 20 bases spanning the gap. CDR3 DNA: TGTGCCAGCAGTACTCGGTCCGCAGGGAGTCTCTACGAGCAGTACTTC. Translated: CASSTRSAGSLYEQYF.

This clonotype was seen ten or more times. J is TRBJ1-5 and V is TRBV12-3 or TRBV12-4; D gene unclear. This CDR3 is 13 amino acids long. V lost 6 bases to trimming and J lost 4 bases, with 10 bases between them. CDR3 residues: CASSFTGNQPQHF. CDR3 sequence (DNA): TGTGCCAGCAGCTTCACGGGAAATCAGCCCCAGCATTTT.